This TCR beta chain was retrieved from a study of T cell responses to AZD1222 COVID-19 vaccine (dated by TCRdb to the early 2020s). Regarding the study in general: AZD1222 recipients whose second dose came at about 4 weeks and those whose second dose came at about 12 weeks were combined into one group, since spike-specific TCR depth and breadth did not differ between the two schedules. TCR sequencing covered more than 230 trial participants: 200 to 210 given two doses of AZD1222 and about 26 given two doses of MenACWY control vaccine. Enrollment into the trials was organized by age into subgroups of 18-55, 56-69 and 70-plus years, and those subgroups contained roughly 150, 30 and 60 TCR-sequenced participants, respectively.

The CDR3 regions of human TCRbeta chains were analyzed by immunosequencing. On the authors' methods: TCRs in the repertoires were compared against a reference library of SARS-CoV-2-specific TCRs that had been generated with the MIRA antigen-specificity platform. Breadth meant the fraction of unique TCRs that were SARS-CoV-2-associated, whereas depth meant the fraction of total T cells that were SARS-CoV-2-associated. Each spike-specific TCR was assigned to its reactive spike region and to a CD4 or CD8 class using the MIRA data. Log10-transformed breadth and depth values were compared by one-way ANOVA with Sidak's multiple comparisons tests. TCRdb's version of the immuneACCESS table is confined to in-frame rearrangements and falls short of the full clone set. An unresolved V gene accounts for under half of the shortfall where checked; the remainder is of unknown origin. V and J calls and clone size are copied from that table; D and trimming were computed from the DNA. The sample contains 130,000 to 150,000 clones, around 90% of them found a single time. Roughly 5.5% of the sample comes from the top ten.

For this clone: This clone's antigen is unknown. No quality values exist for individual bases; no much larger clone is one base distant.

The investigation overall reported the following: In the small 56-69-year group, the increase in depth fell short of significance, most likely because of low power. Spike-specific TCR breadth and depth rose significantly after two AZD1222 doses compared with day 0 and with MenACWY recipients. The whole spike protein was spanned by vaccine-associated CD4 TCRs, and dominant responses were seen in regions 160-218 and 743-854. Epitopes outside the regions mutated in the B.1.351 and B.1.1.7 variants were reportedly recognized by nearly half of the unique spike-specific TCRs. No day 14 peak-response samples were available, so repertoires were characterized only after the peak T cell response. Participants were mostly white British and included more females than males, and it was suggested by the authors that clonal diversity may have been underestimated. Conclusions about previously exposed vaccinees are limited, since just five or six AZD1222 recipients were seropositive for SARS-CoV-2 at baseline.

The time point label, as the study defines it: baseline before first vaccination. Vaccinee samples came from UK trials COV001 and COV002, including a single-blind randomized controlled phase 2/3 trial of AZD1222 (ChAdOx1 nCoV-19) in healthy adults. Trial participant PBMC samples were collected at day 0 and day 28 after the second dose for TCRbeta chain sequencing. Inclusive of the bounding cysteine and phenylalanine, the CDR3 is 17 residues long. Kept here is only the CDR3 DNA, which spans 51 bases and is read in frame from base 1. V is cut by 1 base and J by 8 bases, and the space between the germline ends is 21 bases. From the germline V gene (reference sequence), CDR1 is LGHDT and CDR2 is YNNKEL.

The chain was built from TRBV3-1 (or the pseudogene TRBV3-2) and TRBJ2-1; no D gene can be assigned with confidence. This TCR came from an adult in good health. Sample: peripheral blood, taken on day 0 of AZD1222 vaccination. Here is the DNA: TGTGCCAGCAGCCAAGGGCAGTTTCGCCGGCGTCTTGATGAGCAGTTCTTC. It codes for CASSQGQFRRRLDEQFF.